The T cell receptor beta chain described here comes from a study of shared T cell receptors in the human thymus. This CDR3 is built from 16 residues. V was shortened by 1 base and J by 0 bases, with 9 bases between the two germline ends. The germline V gene encodes CDR1 LGHNA and CDR2 YSLEER. Clones were sequenced by immunoSEQ multiplex PCR, and TCRdb holds only the in-frame ones, with some missing. The sample gives approximately 660,000 clones, roughly 90% of which show up once; around 0.0099% is in the top ten. These data also formed part of another study, on human thymus T cells. That source reports: Corrective cardiac operations yielded the resected thymus tissue. Biased V and J segment usage appeared in thymus and peripheral blood. Related research found strongly overlapping thymic repertoires in unrelated individuals.

The chain combines TRBV4-3 with TRBJ2-2, with TRBD1 as a possible D gene (6 bases). The sample consisted of thymocytes. The clonotype comes from a boy younger than two with a congenital heart defect. The CDR3 coding sequence is TGCGCCAGCAGCCAAGTAGGGGGTACGAACACCGGGGAGCTGTTTTTT. Protein product: CASSQVGGTNTGELFF.